This T cell receptor (beta chain) was sequenced in a study of regulatory T cells in long-lasting Graves disease. This clonotype has a count of ten or more. The CDR3 has 16 residues. The V segment lost 6 bases and the J segment 5 bases; nucleotides outside the gene matches: 12. Time point meaning: newly diagnosed GD, antithyroid drugs for less than 3 months. Making the TCR library involved RNA that had been extracted from PBMCs. To make TCR beta libraries, researchers used iRepertoire HTBI primers and Arm-PCR of CDR3 regions. TCRdb analysed the multiplex PCR reads with MiXCR anew, one entry per CDR3 protein. The table has a few hundred thousand distinct CDR3 sequences, about 16% seen once; the top ten hold around 20%. This sample was also put to use in a study of T cells in Graves' hyperthyroidism and ophthalmopathy.

Sample: peripheral blood mononuclear cells (PBMCs), taken at new diagnosis, from a patient treated with antithyroid drugs. This receptor was obtained from a woman younger than 35 with Graves disease. This sequence joins TRBV12-3 or TRBV12-4 and TRBJ1-3; TRBD1 agrees at 8 bases. The CDR3 region has the DNA TGTGCCAGCAGCCCCGGGGTAGGACAGGGCCGAAACACCATATATTTT. Its translation: CASSPGVGQGRNTIYF.